The entry below gives a single T cell receptor beta chain sequence along with its context. Its target is unknown. These data are taken from a study of CD8 T cells in Susac syndrome. Study summary: Patients with Susac syndrome were therapy-naive, on corticosteroids, or on intravenous immunoglobulin alone at the time that blood was drawn.

It was with random hexamers that about 0.45 to 1 ug RNA was reverse transcribed. Amplification of TCR beta CDR3 across 54 Vbeta and 13 Jbeta was performed with immunoSEQ multiplex PCR. In TCRdb, the immunoSEQ multiplex PCR reads were re-called with MiXCR into one record per CDR3 protein. In the table there are around 170,000 distinct CDR3 sequences, 90% to 97% of which are singletons. TEMRA cells were FACS-enriched, and CD8+ and CD4+ T cells were isolated negatively. Germline V gene sequence: CDR1 SGHDT, CDR2 YYEEEE. V was clipped by 4 bases and J by 1 base, with 9 bases between them. This CDR3 is 14 amino acids long. Study-level findings and limits: The CD4+ T cell repertoires, which came from Susac syndrome patients, showed no sign of clonal expansion.

The sample was CD4+ T cells from PBMCs. The chain links TRBV5-6 to TRBJ2-4; TRBD2 is a possible D gene (6 bases). The sequence was collected from a human donor with Susac syndrome. In DNA form, the CDR3 reads TGTGCCAGCAGCCTCCGGGGGGCCAAAAACATTCAGTACTTC. Its protein product is CASSLRGAKNIQYF.